Listed here are 14 T cell receptor beta chains from one sample, sequenced in a study of cytomegalovirus exposure and HLA in healthy donors. Vbeta (60) and Jbeta (13) primers were used in the PCR. Measured with immunoSEQ multiplex PCR; TCRdb has only the in-frame clones, and not every one. The sample lists hundreds of thousands of clones, around 80% occurring once. Sequenced material: PBMCs. Source of these receptors: a man aged 18 to 29 in good health and CMV-seronegative.

The rearrangement links TRBV30 to TRBJ2-7, with D maybe TRBD1 (5 bases). Between the trimmed V and J ends, which lost 3 bases and 2 bases, there was a span of 17 bases. The germline gives CDR1 GTSNPN, CDR2 SVGIG (reference sequence). The CDR3 has 15 amino acids. CDR3 bases: TGTGCCTGGAGCGGCCTGACAGTGAGCACCTACGAGCAGTACTTC. Its translation: CAWSGLTVSTYEQYF.

Points on this clone: The CDR3 does not end in the conserved phenylalanine or tryptophan, so this is likely a read error. This rearrangement joins TRBV10-2 to TRBJ2-7; D possibly corresponds to TRBD1 (5 bases). This CDR3 comprises 14 residues. The V end was cut by 2 bases, the J end by 2 bases, with 10 bases between. The V gene's germline CDR1 is WSHSY and CDR2 SAAADI. CDR3 sequence reads: CASSEQSRAYEQYL. The CDR3 bases are TGCGCCAGCAGTGAGCAAAGCAGGGCCTACGAGCAGTACCTC.

This clone occurred a few times. This rearrangement joins TRBV30 to TRBJ2-2, with D possibly TRBD2 on 7 matching bases. The CDR3 totals 14 residues. Germline loops: CDR1 GTSNPN, CDR2 SVGIG (reference sequence). CDR3: CGTPGEGVTGELFF. CDR3 nucleotides: TGTGGTACCCCGGGGGAGGGGGTCACCGGGGAGCTGTTTTTT.

The chain couples TRBV18 to TRBJ1-1; TRBD1 matches at 11 bases. There are 14 residues in the CDR3. Germline trimming cut 2 bases from V and 5 bases from J; bases unmatched to any gene: 1. The germline gives CDR1 KGHSH, CDR2 LQKENI. CDR3 bases: TGTGCCAGCTCACCAGGGACAGGGGGGACTGAAGCTTTCTTT. Translated, it gives CASSPGTGGTEAFF.

This chain uses TRBV28 with TRBJ1-1; D possibly corresponds to TRBD1 (5 bases). Trimming left V 10 bases short and J 8 bases short, with 14 bases between. CDR1 is MDHEN and CDR2 is SYDVKM in the germline V gene. The CDR3 contains 11 residues. CDR3 nucleotides: TGTGCCACCGACCGGGACTACGAAGCTTTCTTT. This sequence encodes CATDRDYEAFF.

This chain links TRBV7-8 with TRBJ2-5, with a tentative D call TRBD2 (6 bases). CDR1 is SGHVS and CDR2 is FQNEAQ in the germline V gene. The CDR3 runs 15 residues. V was clipped by 1 base and J by 4 bases, with 13 bases between them. CDR3 sequence reads: CASSLVEGIGETQYF. For the CDR3, the DNA is TGTGCCAGCAGCTTAGTGGAGGGAATCGGAGAGACCCAGTACTTC. The variable domain in full, with the rest retrieved from reference TRBV7-8 and TRBJ2-5, is GAGVSQSPRYKVAKRGQDVALRCDPISGHVSLFWYQQALGQGPEFLTYFQNEAQLDKSGLPSDRFFAERPEGSVSTLKIQRTQQEDSAVYLCASSLVEGIGETQYFGPGTRLLVL.

The gene calls are TRBV5-1 and TRBJ1-2; 7 positions match TRBD1. Per germline, CDR1 SGHRS and CDR2 YFSETQ. J lost 8 bases, V lost 0 bases, and 10 bases had no gene match. The CDR3 has 15 residues. The CDR3, as DNA: TGCGCCAGCAGCTTGGAGGCAGGGGGACGGGAGGGCTACACCTTC. Encoded protein: CASSLEAGGREGYTF.

The CDR3 nucleotides read TGCGCCAGCAGCTTAATCGGGAGCACAGATACGCAGTATTTT. Translation: CASSLIGSTDTQYF. The chain is built from TRBV5-1 and TRBJ2-3; D gene unclear. Germline values: CDR1 SGHRS, CDR2 YFSETQ. V shed 2 bases and J shed 0 bases, with 7 bases lying between them. The CDR3 has 14 amino acids.

The CDR3 protein is CAWSRGMSYGYTF. CDR3 coding DNA: TGTGCCTGGAGTCGGGGGATGTCTTATGGCTACACCTTC. The chain is built from TRBV30 and TRBJ1-2, with a tentative D call TRBD1 (5 bases). The CDR3 consists of 13 residues. Germline values: CDR1 GTSNPN, CDR2 SVGIG (reference sequence). V was trimmed by 2 bases and J by 5 bases, leaving 12 bases between them.

Regarding this clone: The sample holds other DNA sequences that translate to the same CDR3. The chain recombines TRBV30 with TRBJ2-7; 8 bases match TRBD2. Germline CDR1 is GTSNPN and CDR2 is SVGIG (reference sequence). Trimming took 0 bases from V and 2 from J; bases not matched to a gene: 0. This CDR3 comprises 13 residues. The CDR3 DNA reads as TGTGCCTGGAGTGTAGCGGGAGCCTACGAGCAGTACTTC. Its protein product is CAWSVAGAYEQYF.

The chain has TRBV18 and TRBJ1-2; 9 bases align to TRBD1. CDR3 length equals 14 residues. Germline lookup yields CDR1 KGHSH and CDR2 LQKENI. The V segment lost 0 bases and the J segment 7 bases; nucleotides outside the gene matches: 3. The DNA of the CDR3 is TGTGCCAGCTCACCACCGGGACAGGGCCCTGGCTACACCTTC. It encodes CASSPPGQGPGYTF.

The chain combines TRBV9 with TRBJ2-5; D ambiguous. The CDR3 spans 14 residues. CDR1 is SGDLS and CDR2 is YYNGEE in the germline V gene. Trimming removed 0 bases from V and 2 bases from J, with 8 bases in between. The CDR3 region has the DNA TGTGCCAGCAGCGTAGGCGTGGTTCAAGAGACCCAGTACTTC. Translated, it gives CASSVGVVQETQYF.

In this sample, this clone turned up once. The CDR3 here is CSAGDYREQFF. Here the CDR3 DNA reads TGCAGTGCTGGGGACTATCGGGAGCAGTTCTTC. The chain links TRBV20-1 to TRBJ2-1, with 7 bases identical to TRBD2. V trimming: 5 bases; J trimming: 10 bases; junction bases outside the gene matches: 5. The V gene's germline CDR1 is DFQATT and CDR2 SNEGSKA (reference sequence). There are 11 residues in the CDR3.

The chain links TRBV11-2 to TRBJ2-7, with D possibly being TRBD2 (5 bases). Germline lookup yields CDR1 SGHAT and CDR2 FQNNGV. The CDR3 extends over 12 amino acids. V was cut by 9 bases and J by 0 bases, with 9 bases left in between. The CDR3 coding sequence is TGTGCCAGTAGGACTGACTCCTACGAGCAGTACTTC. It codes for CASRTDSYEQYF.